This is a list of T cell receptor beta chains from one sample in a study of technical replicates of blood from several donors. Assay used: immunoSEQ multiplex PCR; TCRdb lists only in-frame clones, some missing. The table has over 85,000 clones, about 94% seen once. Sequenced: T cells isolated from PBMCs. These TCRs come from a human donor in good health. The CDR3 runs from the conserved cysteine through the conserved F or W. A D gene is named only where the DNA matches it firmly. Not every row has a clone size; where given, it reads once, few, many or a size class.

TRBV5-5	.	TRBJ1-1	TRBD1	CASSYDRVTEAFF	TGTGCCAGCAGCTACGACAGGGTGACTGAAGCTTTCTTT
TRBV9	.	TRBJ1-5	.	CASSATGEIQPQHF	TGTGCCAGCAGCGCCACGGGGGAGATTCAGCCCCAGCATTTT
TRBV11-2	.	TRBJ2-1	.	CASSFGVLGGEQFF	TGTGCCAGCAGCTTCGGGGTACTAGGAGGTGAGCAGTTCTTC
TRBV5-1	.	TRBJ1-1	.	CASSLERDTEAFF	TGCGCCAGCAGCTTGGAACGGGACACTGAAGCTTTCTTT
TRBV6-5	.	TRBJ1-3	TRBD1	CASSVGTASGNTIYF	TGTGCCAGCAGCGTAGGGACAGCCTCTGGAAACACCATATATTTT
TRBV7-9	.	TRBJ1-2	.	CASSLLGRDYGYTF	TGTGCCAGCAGCCTATTGGGCAGGGACTATGGCTACACCTTC
TRBV28	.	TRBJ2-3	.	CASSSTELTIQDPDTQYF	TGTGCCAGCAGTTCAACCGAACTCACTATACAGGACCCAGATACGCAGTATTTT
TRBV5-1	.	TRBJ1-2	.	CASSLNRVGYTF	TGCGCCAGCAGCCTAAACAGGGTTGGCTACACCTTC
TRBV7-8	.	TRBJ2-7	TRBD2	CASSGTGTSGRSYEQYF	TGTGCCAGCAGCGGGACCGGGACTAGCGGCCGCTCCTACGAGCAGTACTTC
TRBV15	.	TRBJ1-5	.	CATDGGLGNQPQHF	TGTGCCACCGACGGGGGACTGGGCAATCAGCCCCAGCATTTT
TRBV28	.	TRBJ2-7	TRBD2	CASSAPPGLGVSYEQYF	TGTGCCAGCAGTGCCCCACCGGGACTAGGCGTTTCCTACGAGCAGTACTTC
TRBV28	.	TRBJ2-3	TRBD2	CASRGTSGLSDTQYF	TGTGCCAGCAGGGGGACTAGCGGCCTTTCGGATACGCAGTATTTT
TRBV30	.	TRBJ2-5	.	CAWSGRGSQETQYF	TGTGCCTGGAGTGGCAGGGGAAGTCAAGAGACCCAGTACTTC
TRBV6-5	.	TRBJ1-1	.	CASSYATSGNTEAFF	TGTGCCAGCAGTTACGCAACTTCAGGGAACACTGAAGCTTTCTTT
TRBV9	few	TRBJ2-3	.	CASTRDGFTDTQYF	TGTGCCAGCACCCGGGATGGATTCACAGATACGCAGTATTTT
TRBV28	.	TRBJ2-3	TRBD1	CASREQGAQSDTQYF	TGTGCCAGCAGGGAACAGGGGGCGCAGTCAGATACGCAGTATTTT
TRBV6-5	.	TRBJ2-2	.	CASSRTVTGELFF	TGTGCCAGCAGCAGGACAGTCACCGGGGAGCTGTTTTTT
TRBV4-1	.	TRBJ1-2	.	CASSQVLTPRGGYTF	TGCGCCAGCAGCCAAGTTCTCACCCCCCGCGGAGGCTACACCTTC
TRBV6-1	.	TRBJ2-3	TRBD1	CASVTGDTDTQYF	TGTGCCAGCGTGACAGGGGACACAGATACGCAGTATTTT
TRBV4-1	.	TRBJ1-4	TRBD1	CASSQTWTGGNEKLFF	TGCGCCAGCAGCCAAACTTGGACAGGGGGAAATGAAAAACTGTTTTTT
TRBV7-2	.	TRBJ2-5	TRBD2	CASSFRLASYGETQYF	TGTGCCAGCAGCTTCAGACTAGCTTCATACGGGGAGACCCAGTACTTC
TRBV2	.	TRBJ2-3	TRBD2	CASSGTSSTDTQYF	TGTGCCAGCTCCGGGACTAGCTCTACAGATACGCAGTATTTT
TRBV19	.	TRBJ1-1	.	CASSLYTEAFF	TGTGCCAGTAGTCTGTACACTGAAGCTTTCTTT
TRBV25-1	.	TRBJ2-7	TRBD1	CASSETGTARSYEQYF	TGTGCCAGCAGTGAAACCGGGACAGCGAGGAGCTACGAGCAGTACTTC
TRBV9	.	TRBJ2-7	.	CASSAGGEQYF	TGTGCCAGCAGCGCAGGAGGAGAGCAGTACTTC
TRBV27	once	TRBJ1-6	.	CASRDNLNSPLHF	TGTGCCAGCAGGGACAACCTTAATTCACCCCTCCACTTT
TRBV28	.	TRBJ2-7	TRBD2	CASSLMRLAGTERHSYEQYF	TGTGCCAGCAGTTTAATGAGACTAGCGGGAACGGAACGACACTCCTACGAGCAGTACTTC
TRBV6-5	.	TRBJ1-6	.	CASSYSGEDSPLHF	TGTGCCAGCAGTTACTCGGGGGAGGATTCACCCCTCCACTTT
TRBV19	.	TRBJ1-1	TRBD1	CASSIGQGMNTEAFF	TGTGCCAGTAGTATCGGACAGGGAATGAACACTGAAGCTTTCTTT